The 2 T cell receptor beta chains below were found in one sample sequenced in a study of type 1 regulatory T cells. Via MiXCR, TCRdb re-called the reads, giving one row per CDR3 protein. The data show roughly 25,000 distinct CDR3 sequences, around 77% seen once. The antigens these receptors bind are not known. Specimen: cultured T cells, either the whole culture or a sorted T cell fraction (not recorded which). As for subset: Tr1-enriched cell product generated in vitro against host alloantigens. The receptors derive from a human donor in good health.

V gene TRBV6-5 combines with J gene TRBJ2-5; D perhaps matches TRBD2 (5 bases). V dropped 4 bases and J dropped 0 bases, with 15 bases sitting between them. Germline V gene sequence: CDR1 MNHEY, CDR2 SVGAGI. CDR3 length: 16 residues. The CDR3 coding sequence is TGTGCCAGCAGTTCCCGATCTAGCACGTACCAAGAGACCCAGTACTTC. Translated, it gives CASSSRSSTYQETQYF.

In its sample, this clonotype was seen once. The chain is built from TRBV4-2 and TRBJ1-2; D is unclear. CDR3 length: 16 amino acids. Germline CDR1 and CDR2: LGHNA and YNFKEQ. Trimming stripped 0 bases from V and 0 bases from J, with 11 bases between. The CDR3 loop reads CASSQELVITNYGYTF. CDR3 coding DNA: TGTGCCAGCAGCCAAGAGTTAGTAATAACTAACTATGGCTACACCTTC.